The clone carrying this T cell receptor beta chain was counted between two and nine times. CDR1 and CDR2 from the germline V gene are KGHSH and LQKENI. This CDR3 comprises 17 residues. The V gene lost 1 base and the J gene lost 0 bases, with 14 bases spanning the gap. TCRdb reprocessed the 5' RACE reads via MiXCR and lists one record per CDR3 protein. The table has tens of thousands of distinct CDR3 sequences, around 15% seen once. This record comes from a study of T cells of healthy individuals. This receptor was taken from a human donor in good health. The J gene is TRBJ2-3, the V gene TRBV18; unclear D gene. CDR3 sequence reads: CASSPQEFPRSTDTQYF. DNA for the CDR3: TGTGCCAGCTCACCACAAGAGTTTCCGCGGAGCACAGATACGCAGTATTTT.